A single sample gave rise to the 27 T cell receptor beta chains below, sequenced in a study of molecular identifiers for immune sequencing clone quantification. TCRdb itself ran the PCR reads through MiXCR, one entry per CDR3 protein. The sample lists 490,000 or so distinct CDR3 sequences; 20% to 25% were seen once. Source material: naive CD8+ T cells from blood, with Jurkat cell RNA spiked in. The subset denotes: FACS-sorted CD8+CD4-CCR7+CD45RA+ naive T cells. The receptors derive from a human donor in good health. Some libraries in this study had Jurkat cell RNA spiked in.

The chain uses TRBV29-1 and TRBJ2-2; 7 positions match TRBD2. CDR3 length equals 12 residues. Germline V lookup: CDR1 SQVTM, CDR2 ANQGSEA. The V segment lost 6 bases and the J segment 5 bases; nucleotides outside the gene matches: 3. This chain's CDR3 is CSVIGGTGELFF. The CDR3 nucleotides are TGCAGCGTAATCGGGGGGACCGGGGAGCTGTTTTTT.

Only a few counts were recorded for this clonotype. The rearrangement links TRBV18 to TRBJ2-5, with D uncertain. The V end was cut by 0 bases, the J end by 0 bases, with 8 bases between. CDR3 length: 15 amino acids. Germline V CDR1 and CDR2: KGHSH, LQKENI. CDR3 region: CASSPPIRDQETQYF. The DNA for the CDR3 is TGTGCCAGCTCACCACCGATCCGGGACCAAGAGACCCAGTACTTC.

In its sample, this clonotype was seen a few times. The rearrangement uses TRBV13 and TRBJ2-7; 10 bases align to TRBD1. Looked up from germline, CDR1 is PRHDT and CDR2 is FYEKMQ (reference sequence). J was trimmed by 9 bases and V by 4 bases; bases with no gene match: 12. The length of the CDR3 is 15 residues. CDR3 in amino acids: CASSSEGQGSRLQYF. The CDR3 DNA reads TGTGCCAGCAGCTCCGAGGGACAGGGGTCCCGGTTGCAGTACTTC.

As to this clonotype: Relative to the germline gene, one junction end is altered; a read error may explain this. DNA of the CDR3: TGTGCCAGCGGTTTCGCGGGCTACGAGCAGCACTTC. This encodes CASGFAGYEQHF. V gene TRBV6-5 combines with J gene TRBJ2-7; D is possibly TRBD2 (5 bases). There are 12 residues in the CDR3. Germline CDR1 reads MNHEY; CDR2 reads SVGAGI.

In its sample, this clonotype was seen many times. This chain uses TRBV7-9 with TRBJ2-5, with a weak D call TRBD2 (5 bases). Germline V CDR1 and CDR2: SEHNR, FQNEAQ (reference sequence). Deletions cut 7 bases from V and 5 bases from J, with 14 bases between. The CDR3 sequence is 13 residues long. For the CDR3, the DNA is TGTGCCAGCACCACTGAGGGATGGGAGACCCAGTACTTC. Protein product: CASTTEGWETQYF.

This clonotype was seen ten or more times. This chain joins TRBV12-2 and TRBJ2-3; the table assigns TRBD2, which was not confirmed against the DNA. TRBV12-2 is labeled a pseudogene. The CDR3 has 15 residues. The CDR3 reads CASRSVAGQTDTQYF. CDR3 DNA sequence: TGTGCAAGTCGCTCCGTAGCGGGGCAAACAGATACGCAGTATTTT.

This sequence joins TRBV21-1 and TRBJ1-1; TRBD1, the table's D call, lacks a check against the DNA. TRBV21-1 is termed a pseudogene. The CDR3 has 16 amino acids. The CDR3 reads CASSKDRGQPDTEAFF. The CDR3 DNA is TGTGCCAGCAGCAAGGACAGGGGCCAACCGGACACTGAAGCTTTCTTT.

A few counts support this clonotype. The chain joins TRBV20-1 to TRBJ2-7; perhaps TRBD2 as D (5 bases). The V gene lost 3 bases and the J gene lost 0 bases, with 15 bases spanning the gap. Germline V CDR1 and CDR2: DFQATT, SNEGSKA (reference sequence). The CDR3 covers 15 residues. This CDR3 reads CSARASRDLSYEQYF. DNA for the CDR3: TGCAGTGCTAGGGCCTCCCGGGATCTCTCCTACGAGCAGTACTTC.

This clonotype was detected ten times or more. V gene TRBV9 combines with J gene TRBJ2-2; 10 nucleotides match TRBD2. CDR1 SGDLS and CDR2 YYNGEE come from the germline V gene. CDR3 length equals 15 residues. The junction had 6 bases not matched to a gene; V was cut back by 4 bases and J by 6 bases. CDR3 amino acids: CASSFSGGSAGELFF. CDR3 sequence (DNA): TGTGCCAGCAGCTTTAGCGGGGGGTCAGCCGGGGAGCTGTTTTTT.

With respect to this clonotype: This could be a read error, since a much larger clone is one nucleotide away. This rearrangement joins TRBV27 to TRBJ2-7, with 8 bases aligning to TRBD1. Germline V gene data show CDR1 as MNHEY and CDR2 as SMNVEV (reference sequence). V was clipped by 3 bases and J by 8 bases; unmatched bases: 9. The CDR3 sequence is 14 residues long. CDR3 residues: CASSLTGARIKQYF. The CDR3 DNA sequence: TGTGCCAGCAGTTTGACAGGGGCACGGATCAAGCAGTACTTC.

In this sample, this clonotype turned up a few times. The chain joins TRBV4-3 to TRBJ2-3; 7 nucleotides agree with TRBD2. J gave up 4 bases and V 0 bases, and 4 bases lay outside the gene matches. The CDR3 is 15 amino acids. Germline assignment: CDR1 LGHNA and CDR2 YSLEER. CDR3 nucleotides: TGCGCCAGCAGCCAAGAGGGGAGGGTGGCAGATACGCAGTATTTT. As protein: CASSQEGRVADTQYF.

This chain links TRBV7-9 with TRBJ2-7; no reliable D call. Trimming cost V 0 bases and J 2 bases, with 11 bases left between them. The germline V gene has CDR1 SEHNR and CDR2 FQNEAQ (reference sequence). CDR3 length equals 15 residues. The CDR3 DNA sequence: TGTGCCAGCAGCTTAGCCCTGGCCAGTCCCTACGAGCAGTACTTC. It translates to CASSLALASPYEQYF.

This clonotype was seen at least ten times. V usage is TRBV14 and J usage is TRBJ1-4; D ambiguous. The germline gives CDR1 SGHDN, CDR2 FVKESK. CDR3 length: 14 residues. V was shortened by 2 bases and J by 7 bases, with 11 bases between the two germline ends. The CDR3 DNA sequence: TGTGCCAGCAGCCAATGGATCGAGCCTGAAAAACTGTTTTTT. It is translated as CASSQWIEPEKLFF.

This clonotype has ten or more counts. The genes are TRBV29-1 and TRBJ2-5, with D perhaps TRBD1 (5 bases). The germline gives CDR1 SQVTM, CDR2 ANQGSEA. This CDR3 region has 17 residues. Trimming cost V 1 base and J 9 bases, with 27 bases left between them. The CDR3 DNA follows: TGCAGCGTTGAAGCCGCAACCCCGGCAGGGTGGGGTGAGGCCCAGTACTTC. It yields the protein CSVEAATPAGWGEAQYF.

The rearrangement links TRBV7-6 to TRBJ1-6, with a weak D call TRBD1 (5 bases). The CDR3 is 14 amino acids. Germline lookup yields CDR1 SGHVS and CDR2 FNYEAQ. Trimming shortened V by 5 bases and J by 8 bases, and 13 bases separated the two germline ends. CDR3 region: CASSEAGPYSPLHF. The CDR3 region has the DNA TGTGCCAGCAGCGAGGCAGGGCCCTATTCACCCCTCCACTTT.

This clonotype occurred many times. V usage is TRBV19 and J usage is TRBJ1-1; D gene ambiguous. Per germline, CDR1 LNHDA and CDR2 SQIVND (reference sequence). V lost 7 bases and J lost 0, with 9 bases in between. CDR3 size: 13 residues. Here the CDR3 DNA reads TGTGCCAGTATATCAAATATGAACACTGAAGCTTTCTTT. It translates to CASISNMNTEAFF.

Only a few counts were recorded for this clonotype. V is TRBV11-2 and J is TRBJ2-1; 10 bases agree with TRBD2. The germline V gene has CDR1 SGHAT and CDR2 FQNNGV. This CDR3 contains 14 residues. J lost 9 bases, V lost 1 base, and 3 bases had no gene match. The CDR3 reads CASSLASSGSEQFF. CDR3 nucleotide sequence: TGTGCCAGCAGCTTAGCTTCTAGCGGGAGTGAGCAGTTCTTC.

The genes are TRBV7-2 and TRBJ2-2; no firm D call. The germline V gene has CDR1 SGHTA and CDR2 FQGNSA. V was cut by 4 bases and J by 5 bases, with 14 bases left in between. The CDR3 is 15 amino acids. Here the CDR3 DNA reads TGTGCCAGCAGCTATACTGTCGGGCCTACCGGGGAGCTGTTTTTT. As protein: CASSYTVGPTGELFF.

In the case of this clonotype: A far larger clone is just one base off, so this is likely a read error. V is TRBV3-1 and J is TRBJ2-7; D is perhaps TRBD1 (5 bases). The CDR3 totals 12 residues. Germline V lookup: CDR1 LGHDT, CDR2 YNNKEL (reference sequence). In nucleotides, the CDR3 is TGTGCCGGCAGCCAGGGCTCCTACGAGCAGTACTTC. Translation gives CAGSQGSYEQYF.

This clonotype was seen a few times. CDR3 nucleotides: TGTGCCAGCAGCCCGTCGATCGGGGAGCTGTTTTTT. As protein: CASSPSIGELFF. The rearrangement uses TRBV7-9 and TRBJ2-2; the D is unclear. Per germline, CDR1 SEHNR and CDR2 FQNEAQ (reference sequence). The CDR3 length is 12 residues. Trimming shortened V by 5 bases and J by 7 bases, and 8 bases separated the two germline ends.

In its sample, this clonotype was seen many times. The rearrangement joins TRBV4-3 to TRBJ2-7; 9 bases match TRBD2. The ends lost 2 bases at V and 3 bases at J; junction bases unmatched: 2. CDR3 size: 14 residues. Germline loops: CDR1 LGHNA, CDR2 YSLEER. CDR3 sequence (DNA): TGCGCCAGCAGCCAACTGACTAGCGGCTACGAGCAGTACTTC. This encodes CASSQLTSGYEQYF.

In its sample, this clonotype was seen many times. This sequence joins TRBV4-3 and TRBJ2-7; D perhaps matches TRBD2 (7 bases). V lost 0 bases and J lost 1, with 13 bases in between. CDR3 size: 16 residues. Germline CDR1 is LGHNA and CDR2 is YSLEER. The CDR3 DNA sequence: TGCGCCAGCAGCCAAGACCGCGGGGGCATATCCTACGAGCAGTACTTC. Amino acids: CASSQDRGGISYEQYF.

In its sample, this clonotype was seen many times. At one boundary the junction diverges from the germline segment, which might be a read error. This chain connects TRBV28 to TRBJ2-3; D gene unclear. Germline lookup yields CDR1 MDHEN and CDR2 SYDVKM. The CDR3 is 13 residues long. The CDR3 protein is CASSLDGTDTQYF. The CDR3 nucleotides read TGCGCCAGCAGCTTGGACGGAACAGATACGCAGTATTTT.

The gene calls are TRBV6-2 or TRBV6-3 and TRBJ2-6; D not certain. Trimming removed 2 bases at V and 0 bases at J, with 23 bases between. The CDR3 covers 21 residues. Germline V CDR1 and CDR2: MNHEY, SVGEGT. The CDR3 sequence: CASSYEVSVVKKNSGANVLTF. The CDR3 DNA sequence: TGTGCCAGCAGTTACGAGGTCTCAGTGGTTAAGAAAAACTCTGGGGCCAACGTCCTGACTTTC.

This clonotype was observed a handful of times. This sequence joins TRBV7-9 and TRBJ2-1; D unresolved. The CDR3 is made up of 11 amino acids. The V end lost 6 bases, the J end lost 6 bases, and 6 bases lay between the germline ends. Germline V gene data show CDR1 as SEHNR and CDR2 as FQNEAQ (reference sequence). For the CDR3, the DNA is TGTGCCAGCAGGGTTTTCAATGAGCAGTTCTTC. It specifies CASRVFNEQFF.

This clonotype was seen only a few times. The V gene is TRBV20-1, the J gene TRBJ2-5; 7 nucleotides align to TRBD2. CDR3 length: 16 amino acids. Germline CDR1 is DFQATT and CDR2 is SNEGSKA (reference sequence). J lost 4 bases, V lost 1 base, and 12 bases had no gene match. CDR3 protein: CSARVLAGTPRETQYF. The DNA of the CDR3 is TGCAGTGCTAGAGTTTTAGCGGGTACGCCCAGAGAGACCCAGTACTTC.

Ten or more counts support this clonotype. V and J are TRBV29-1 and TRBJ2-5; D perhaps matches TRBD1 (6 bases). CDR3 size: 13 residues. With 1 base removed from V and 3 bases from J, the gap between germline ends came to 9 bases. Germline assignment: CDR1 SQVTM and CDR2 ANQGSEA. The CDR3 nucleotides read TGCAGCGTTGAAGCTTGGACAGAAGAGACCCAGTACTTC. Amino acids: CSVEAWTEETQYF.